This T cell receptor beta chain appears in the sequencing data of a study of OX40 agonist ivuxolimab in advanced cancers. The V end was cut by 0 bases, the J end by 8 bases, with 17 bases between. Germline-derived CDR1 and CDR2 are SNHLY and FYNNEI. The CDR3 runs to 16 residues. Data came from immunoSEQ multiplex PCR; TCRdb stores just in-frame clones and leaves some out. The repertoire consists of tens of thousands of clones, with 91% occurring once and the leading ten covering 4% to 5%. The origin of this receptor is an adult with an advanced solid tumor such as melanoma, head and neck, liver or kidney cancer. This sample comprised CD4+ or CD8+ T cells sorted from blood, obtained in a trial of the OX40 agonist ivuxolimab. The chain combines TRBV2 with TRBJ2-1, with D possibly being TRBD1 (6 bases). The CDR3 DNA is TGTGCCAGCAGTGAAGCTGCCCAGGGGAGCTTCGATGAGCAGTTCTTC. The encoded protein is CASSEAAQGSFDEQFF. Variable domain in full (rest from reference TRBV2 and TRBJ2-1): EPEVTQTPSHQVTQMGQEVILRCVPISNHLYFYWYRQILGQKVEFLVSFYNNEISEKSEIFDDQFSVERPDGSNFTLKIRSTKLEDSAMYFCASSEAAQGSFDEQFFGPGTRLTVL.